Listed here are 3 T cell receptor beta chains from one sample, sequenced in a study of T cells in Graves' hyperthyroidism and ophthalmopathy. Template material for amplifying TCR beta CDR3 regions consisted of RNA transcripts. The HTBI primer set served for first-round RT-PCR of the TCR CDR3. TCRdb re-called the multiplex PCR reads through MiXCR, storing one row per CDR3 protein. Among 500,000 or so distinct CDR3 sequences listed, roughly a sixth were seen once. Sequencing was carried out using blood. These receptors were obtained from a woman younger than 35 with Graves' ophthalmopathy.

This clonotype came up many times. V usage is TRBV18 and J usage is TRBJ1-1, with D possibly being TRBD1 (5 bases). The V gene lost 5 bases and the J gene lost 4 bases, with 17 bases spanning the gap. Per the germline V gene, CDR1 is KGHSH and CDR2 is LQKENI. This CDR3 comprises 15 residues. The DNA for the CDR3 is TGTGCCAGCTCAGGCGGGACTCACCGGGGCACTGAAGCTTTCTTT. The encoded protein is CASSGGTHRGTEAFF.

This clonotype was counted at least ten times. The CDR3 is CASRKLDRPNTEAFF. The CDR3 bases are TGTGCCAGCAGAAAGCTCGACAGGCCGAACACTGAAGCTTTCTTT. The chain couples TRBV6-1 to TRBJ1-1, with D possibly being TRBD1 (6 bases). V was clipped by 6 bases and J by 1 base, with 15 bases between them. The germline V gene encodes CDR1 MNHNS and CDR2 SASEGT. The CDR3 contains 15 residues.

This clonotype was seen repeatedly, ten times or more. The rearrangement uses TRBV28 and TRBJ1-5; D possibly corresponds to TRBD1 (5 bases). The V and J ends lost 6 bases and 3 bases respectively, with 12 bases between them. Germline assignment: CDR1 MDHEN and CDR2 SYDVKM. The CDR3 contains 14 residues. CDR3: CASSPPGTNQPQHF. The CDR3 DNA is TGTGCCAGCAGCCCCCCCGGGACCAATCAGCCCCAGCATTTT.